The subject of this entry is one TCR beta chain. The antigen is unknown. This sample is drawn from a study of chemoradiotherapy in HPV16-positive cancers. Between the trimmed V and J ends, which lost 0 bases and 2 bases, there was a span of 6 bases. Germline V CDR1 and CDR2: SGHRS, YFSETQ. CDR3 length: 13 amino acids. This table comes from immunoSEQ multiplex PCR, and its TCRdb copy is limited to in-frame clones, with some not included. The sample holds around 16,000 clones, roughly 80% seen once. Study-wide points: Only a couple of HPV16-positive patients supplied the functional HPV-specificity definition. For HPV16-positive patients, expanding HPV-responsive T cells associated with longer recurrence-free survival.

Over chemoradiotherapy, repertoires were sampled more than once. The chain links TRBV5-1 to TRBJ2-7, with no clear D. Sampling was conducted from a patient who underwent chemoradiotherapy. This receptor was obtained from a human donor with HPV-associated anogenital cancer. The CDR3 protein is CASSLDTTYEQYF. The CDR3 coding sequence is TGCGCCAGCAGCTTGGATACTACCTACGAGCAGTACTTC.